This T cell receptor beta chain is drawn from a study of control samples from healthy donors and cancer patients. With 3 bases removed from V and 5 bases from J, the gap between germline ends came to 8 bases. The CDR3 runs to 12 residues. Germline V CDR1 and CDR2: MDHEN, SYDVKM. Using immunoSEQ multiplex PCR, the repertoire was profiled, and TCRdb retains in-frame clones only, with some absent. This sample has 88,000 or so clones, with 85% to 95% found just once. The sequenced material came from blood. V gene TRBV28 combines with J gene TRBJ2-7; D remains unclear. The clonotype originates from a woman between 18 and 30 years old in good health. The CDR3 DNA sequence: TGTGCCAGCAGTTTTCAGACGGACGAGCAGTACTTC. Protein: CASSFQTDEQYF.